The present T cell receptor (beta chain) was sequenced within a study of metastatic and nonmetastatic thyroid tumors. Study-level information: The study looked at repertoires side by side in blood and in tumor or nodule tissue from malignant and benign thyroid patients.

Via MiXCR, TCRdb re-called the PCR reads. The sample carries some 28,000 clones, over 15% recorded once. CDR3 size: 22 residues. The germline V gene encodes CDR1 MGHRA and CDR2 YSYEKL. General study findings and limits: In both blood and tumor samples, TCR beta diversity was reported significantly higher for malignant than benign nodules.

This clone was counted at least ten times. What it recognizes is unknown. All patients were treatment-naive before thyroid surgery. The V call is TRBV4-1, the J call TRBJ2-5, with TRBD2 matching over 13 bases. The J call could be wrong; TRBJ2-1 is a better fit for the DNA end. The sequencing sample was made of blood. This receptor was identified in a female donor with papillary thyroid cancer or a benign thyroid nodule (not recorded which). Some clones in this sample may be carry-over from other donors' samples. As DNA, the CDR3 is TGCGCCAGCAGCCAGAAGGGTTGGGGACTAGCGGGACCACGGCCCACCTACAATGAGCAGTTCTTC. Protein sequence: CASSQKGWGLAGPRPTYNEQFF.